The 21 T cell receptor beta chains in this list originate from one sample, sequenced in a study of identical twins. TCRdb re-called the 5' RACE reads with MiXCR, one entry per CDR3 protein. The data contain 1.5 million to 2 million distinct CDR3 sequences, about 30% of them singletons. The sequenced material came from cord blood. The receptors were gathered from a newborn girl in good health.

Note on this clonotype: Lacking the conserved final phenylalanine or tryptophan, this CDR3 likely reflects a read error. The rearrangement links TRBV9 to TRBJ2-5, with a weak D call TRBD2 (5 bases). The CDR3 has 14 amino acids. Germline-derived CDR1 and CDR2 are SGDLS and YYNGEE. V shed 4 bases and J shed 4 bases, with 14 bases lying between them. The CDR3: CASSPWRVGETQYV. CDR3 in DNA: TGTGCCAGCAGCCCTTGGCGGGTTGGAGAGACCCAGTACGTC.

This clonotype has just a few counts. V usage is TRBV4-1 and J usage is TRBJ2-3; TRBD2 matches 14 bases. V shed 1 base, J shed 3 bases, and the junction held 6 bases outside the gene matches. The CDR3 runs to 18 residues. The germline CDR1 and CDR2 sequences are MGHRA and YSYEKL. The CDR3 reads CASSQVRTSGGWTDTQYF. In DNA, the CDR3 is TGCGCCAGCAGCCAAGTGAGGACTAGCGGGGGGTGGACAGATACGCAGTATTTT.

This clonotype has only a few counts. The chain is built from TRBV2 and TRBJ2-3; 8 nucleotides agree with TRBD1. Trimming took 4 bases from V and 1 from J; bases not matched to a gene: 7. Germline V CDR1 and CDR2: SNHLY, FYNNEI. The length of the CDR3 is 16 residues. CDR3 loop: CASSGVMGQGTDTQYF. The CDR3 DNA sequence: TGTGCCAGCAGTGGAGTGATGGGACAGGGCACAGATACGCAGTATTTT. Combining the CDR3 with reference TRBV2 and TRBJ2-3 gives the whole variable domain EPEVTQTPSHQVTQMGQEVILRCVPISNHLYFYWYRQILGQKVEFLVSFYNNEISEKSEIFDDQFSVERPDGSNFTLKIRSTKLEDSAMYFCASSGVMGQGTDTQYFGPGTRLTVL.

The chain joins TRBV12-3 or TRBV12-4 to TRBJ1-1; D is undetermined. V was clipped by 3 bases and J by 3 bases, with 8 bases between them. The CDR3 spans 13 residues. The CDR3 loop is CASSFEADTEAFF. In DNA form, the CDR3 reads TGTGCCAGCAGTTTTGAGGCGGACACTGAAGCTTTCTTT.

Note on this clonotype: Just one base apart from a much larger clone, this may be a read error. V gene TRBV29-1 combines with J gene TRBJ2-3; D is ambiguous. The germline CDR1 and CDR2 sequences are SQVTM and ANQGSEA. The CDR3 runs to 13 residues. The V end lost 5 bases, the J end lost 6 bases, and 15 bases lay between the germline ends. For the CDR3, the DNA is TGCAGCGTTATTCTAGTACATCGGGATACGCAGTATTTT. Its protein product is CSVILVHRDTQYF.

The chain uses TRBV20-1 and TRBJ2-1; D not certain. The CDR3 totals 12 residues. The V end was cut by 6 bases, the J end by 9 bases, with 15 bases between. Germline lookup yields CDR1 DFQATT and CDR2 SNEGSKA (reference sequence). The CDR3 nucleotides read TGCAGTGCCATCCCCTGGAGTATTGAGCAGTTCTTC. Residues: CSAIPWSIEQFF.

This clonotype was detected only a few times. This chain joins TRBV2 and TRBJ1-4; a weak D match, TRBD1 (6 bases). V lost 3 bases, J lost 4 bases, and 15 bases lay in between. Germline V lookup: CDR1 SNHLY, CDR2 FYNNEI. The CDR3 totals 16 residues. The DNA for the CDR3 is TGTGCCAGCAGTGACCAGGGGAATTCGCTTAATGAAAAACTGTTTTTT. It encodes CASSDQGNSLNEKLFF.

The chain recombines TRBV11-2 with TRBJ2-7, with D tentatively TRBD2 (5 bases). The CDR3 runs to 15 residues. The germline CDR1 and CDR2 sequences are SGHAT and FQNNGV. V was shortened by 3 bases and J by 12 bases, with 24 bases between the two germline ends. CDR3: CASSFDLAGGETRYF. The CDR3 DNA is TGTGCCAGCAGCTTCGATCTAGCAGGAGGCGAGACCCGGTACTTC.

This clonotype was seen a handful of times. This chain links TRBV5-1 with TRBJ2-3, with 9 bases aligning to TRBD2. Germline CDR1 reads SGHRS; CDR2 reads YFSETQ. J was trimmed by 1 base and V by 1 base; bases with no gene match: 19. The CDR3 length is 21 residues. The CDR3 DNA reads TGCGCCAGCAGCTTGTTTTTGAGACTAGCGGATCTACTACCCGGCACAGATACGCAGTATTTT. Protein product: CASSLFLRLADLLPGTDTQYF.

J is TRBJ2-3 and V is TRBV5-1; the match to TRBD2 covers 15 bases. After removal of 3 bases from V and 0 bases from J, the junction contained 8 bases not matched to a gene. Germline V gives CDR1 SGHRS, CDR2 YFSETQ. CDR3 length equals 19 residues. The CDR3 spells CASSSHLGTSGRSTDTQYF. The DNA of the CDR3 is TGCGCCAGCAGCTCTCACCTGGGGACTAGCGGGAGGAGCACAGATACGCAGTATTTT.

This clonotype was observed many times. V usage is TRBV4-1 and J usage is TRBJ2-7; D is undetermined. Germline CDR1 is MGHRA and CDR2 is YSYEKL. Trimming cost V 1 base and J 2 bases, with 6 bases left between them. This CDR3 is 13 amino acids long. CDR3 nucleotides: TGCGCCAGCAGCCAAGCTGAAGCCTACGAGCAGTACTTC. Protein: CASSQAEAYEQYF.

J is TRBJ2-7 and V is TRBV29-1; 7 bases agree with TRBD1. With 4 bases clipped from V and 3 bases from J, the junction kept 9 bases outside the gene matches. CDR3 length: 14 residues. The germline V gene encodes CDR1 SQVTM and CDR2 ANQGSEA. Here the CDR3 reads CSVVERQGFYEQYF. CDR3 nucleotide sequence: TGCAGCGTTGTTGAGCGACAGGGCTTCTACGAGCAGTACTTC.

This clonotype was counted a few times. The CDR3 region is CASSPHPGNQPQHF. CDR3 nucleotides: TGCGCCAGCAGCCCGCACCCAGGGAATCAGCCCCAGCATTTT. This chain links TRBV5-1 with TRBJ1-5, with D possibly TRBD1 on 5 matching bases. The CDR3 is 14 amino acids. Germline CDR1 reads SGHRS; CDR2 reads YFSETQ. V was clipped by 4 bases and J by 4 bases, with 12 bases between them.

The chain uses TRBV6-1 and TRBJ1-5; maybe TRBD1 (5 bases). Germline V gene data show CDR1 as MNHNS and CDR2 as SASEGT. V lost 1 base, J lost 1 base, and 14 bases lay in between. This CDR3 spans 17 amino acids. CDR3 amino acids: CASSEGWGRRSNQPQHF. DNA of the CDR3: TGTGCCAGCAGTGAAGGGTGGGGCAGAAGGAGCAATCAGCCCCAGCATTTT.

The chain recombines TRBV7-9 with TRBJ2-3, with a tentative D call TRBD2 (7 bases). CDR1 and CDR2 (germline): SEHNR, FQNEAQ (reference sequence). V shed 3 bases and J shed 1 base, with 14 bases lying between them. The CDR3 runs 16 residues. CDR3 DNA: TGTGCCAGCAGCTTTATGGCGGGGGCCCGCACAGATACGCAGTATTTT. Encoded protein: CASSFMAGARTDTQYF.

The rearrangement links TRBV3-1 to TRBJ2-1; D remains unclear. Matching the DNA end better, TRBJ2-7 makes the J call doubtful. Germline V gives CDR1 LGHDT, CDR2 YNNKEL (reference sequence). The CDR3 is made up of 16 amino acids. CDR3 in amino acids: CASSQGLASSYNEQYF. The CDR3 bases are TGTGCCAGCAGCCAAGGTCTTGCGAGCTCCTACAATGAGCAGTACTTC.

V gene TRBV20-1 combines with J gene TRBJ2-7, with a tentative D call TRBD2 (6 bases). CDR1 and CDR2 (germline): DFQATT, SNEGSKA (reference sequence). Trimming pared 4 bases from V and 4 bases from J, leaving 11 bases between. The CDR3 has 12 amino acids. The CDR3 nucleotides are TGCAGTGCTAAGACTAGGAGGTACGAGCAGTACTTC. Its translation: CSAKTRRYEQYF.

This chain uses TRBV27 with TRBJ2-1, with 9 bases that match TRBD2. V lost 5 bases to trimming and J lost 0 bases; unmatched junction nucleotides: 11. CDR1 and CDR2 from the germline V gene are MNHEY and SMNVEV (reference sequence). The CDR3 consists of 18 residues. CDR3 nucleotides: TGTGCCAGCAGTCCCCCCCGAGCGGGAGGCCTCTCCTACAATGAGCAGTTCTTC. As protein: CASSPPRAGGLSYNEQFF.

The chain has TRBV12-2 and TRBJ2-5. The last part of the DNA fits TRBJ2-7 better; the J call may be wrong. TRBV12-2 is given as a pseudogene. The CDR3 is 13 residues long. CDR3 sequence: CASRLGDRYEQYF. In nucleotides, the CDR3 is TGTGCAAGTCGCTTAGGGGATCGGTACGAGCAGTACTTC.

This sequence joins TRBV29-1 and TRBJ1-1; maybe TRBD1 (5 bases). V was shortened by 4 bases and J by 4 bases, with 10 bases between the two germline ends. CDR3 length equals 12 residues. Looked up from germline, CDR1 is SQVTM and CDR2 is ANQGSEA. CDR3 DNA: TGCAGCGTTGCTGGGGGGACCACTGAAGCTTTCTTT. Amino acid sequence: CSVAGGTTEAFF.

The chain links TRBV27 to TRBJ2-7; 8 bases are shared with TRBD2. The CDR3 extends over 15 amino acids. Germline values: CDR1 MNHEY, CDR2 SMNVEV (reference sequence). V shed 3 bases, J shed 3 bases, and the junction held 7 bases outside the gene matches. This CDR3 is CASSFAGGPIYEQYF. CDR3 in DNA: TGTGCCAGCAGTTTTGCGGGGGGCCCTATCTACGAGCAGTACTTC.